This T cell receptor beta chain appears in the sequencing data of a study of shared clonotypes between healthy human individuals. Findings and limits, study-wide: Clonotype sharing across a few donors was observed for around 5% of naive CD4 clonotypes. What limited the represented genetic and exposure-history diversity was the small number of donors. Sequencing depth was expected to influence donor clonotype sharing.

Comment on this clone: Its target is unknown.

The protocol was immunoSEQ multiplex PCR, while the TCRdb copy is restricted to in-frame clones and leaves out a portion. The table records approximately 110,000 clones, about 70% of them present only once. The sequenced sample was memory CD8+ T cells sorted from blood. The subset denotes: CD45RO+ cells pooled with CCR7-negative TemRA cells. The TCR was taken from a woman under 40 in good health.

Here the CDR3 DNA reads TGTGCCAGTAGTTCCCGCTCGGACAGGGGGCATGATGAGCAGTTCTTC. Translation: CASSSRSDRGHDEQFF. The chain has TRBV19 and TRBJ2-1; TRBD1 matches 11 bases. With 5 bases clipped from V and 8 bases from J, the junction kept 11 bases outside the gene matches. The CDR3 runs 16 residues. The V gene's germline CDR1 is LNHDA and CDR2 SQIVND (reference sequence).